The clone carrying this TCR beta chain was observed at least ten times. Its antigen is not known. Some clones are missing from TCRdb's copy, which holds only in-frame ones; the method was immunoSEQ multiplex PCR. The sample contains around 21,000 clones, none of them singletons. This sample is drawn from a study of T cell clonality in common variable immunodeficiency. Overall study findings and caveats: Repertoire-complication correlations in CVID were limited by patient heterogeneity. Common variable immunodeficiency TCR beta sequences reportedly had fewer deletions and N-nucleotide insertions.

No CVID subject was ill or on immunomodulatory drugs when sampled. The origin of this receptor is a human donor with common variable immunodeficiency. The sample taken for sequencing was peripheral blood mononuclear cells.

The chain's CDR3 is CASSLTNQETQYF. CDR3 bases read: TGTGCCAGCAGCTTGACAAACCAAGAGACC. The genes are TRBV7-9 and TRBJ2-5, with unresolved D. The read terminates 3 residues before the CDR3 end, so the remaining end is supplied by the germline J gene. The CDR3 has 13 amino acids. Germline V lookup: CDR1 SEHNR, CDR2 FQNEAQ (reference sequence). Between the trimmed V and J ends, which lost 3 bases and 0 bases, there was a span of 5 bases.